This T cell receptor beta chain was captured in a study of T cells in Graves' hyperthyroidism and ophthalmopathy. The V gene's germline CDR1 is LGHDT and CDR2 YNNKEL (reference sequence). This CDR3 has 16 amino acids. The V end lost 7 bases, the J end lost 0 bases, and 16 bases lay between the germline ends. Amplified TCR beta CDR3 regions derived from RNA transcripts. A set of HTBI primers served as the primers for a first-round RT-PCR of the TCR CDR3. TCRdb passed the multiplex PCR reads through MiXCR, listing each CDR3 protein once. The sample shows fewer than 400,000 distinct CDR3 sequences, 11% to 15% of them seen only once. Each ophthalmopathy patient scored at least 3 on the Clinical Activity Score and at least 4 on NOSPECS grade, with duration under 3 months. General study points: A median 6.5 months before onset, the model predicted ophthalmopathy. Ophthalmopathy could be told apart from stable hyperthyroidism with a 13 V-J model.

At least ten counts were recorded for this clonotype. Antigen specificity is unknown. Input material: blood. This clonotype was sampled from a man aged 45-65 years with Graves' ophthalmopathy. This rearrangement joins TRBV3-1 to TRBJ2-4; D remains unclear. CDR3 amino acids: CASTPGGGIAKNIQYF. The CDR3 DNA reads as TGTGCCAGCACTCCAGGCGGCGGAATAGCCAAAAACATTCAGTACTTC.